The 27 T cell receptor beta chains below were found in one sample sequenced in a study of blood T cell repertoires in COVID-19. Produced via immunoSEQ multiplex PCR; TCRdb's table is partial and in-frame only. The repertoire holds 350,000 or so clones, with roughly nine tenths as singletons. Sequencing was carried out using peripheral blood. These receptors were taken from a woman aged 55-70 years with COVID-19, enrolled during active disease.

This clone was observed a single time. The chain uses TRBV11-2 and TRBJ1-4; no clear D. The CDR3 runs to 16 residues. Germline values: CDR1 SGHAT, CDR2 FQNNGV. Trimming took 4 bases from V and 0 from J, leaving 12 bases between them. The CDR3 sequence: CASSSLPSPTNEKLFF. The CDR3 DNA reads TGTGCCAGCAGCTCCCTCCCGTCCCCAACTAATGAAAAACTGTTTTTT.

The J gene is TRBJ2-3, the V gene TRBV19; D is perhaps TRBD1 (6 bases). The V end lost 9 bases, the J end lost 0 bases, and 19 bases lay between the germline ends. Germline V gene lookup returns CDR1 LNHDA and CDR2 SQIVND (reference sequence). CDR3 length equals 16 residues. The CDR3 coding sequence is TGTGCCAGCCTTAAATCGACAGGCTATAGCACAGATACGCAGTATTTT. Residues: CASLKSTGYSTDTQYF. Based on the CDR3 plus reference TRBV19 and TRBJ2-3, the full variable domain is DGGITQSPKYLFRKEGQNVTLSCEQNLNHDAMYWYRQDPGQGLRLIYYSQIVNDFQKGDIAEGYSVSREKKESFPLTVTSAQKNPTAFYLCASLKSTGYSTDTQYFGPGTRLTVL.

In DNA, the CDR3 is TGTGCCAGCTCACCCTACAGGGTGTACGAGCAGTACTTC. It is translated as CASSPYRVYEQYF. The rearrangement joins TRBV18 to TRBJ2-7; D is possibly TRBD1 (6 bases). V was clipped by 3 bases and J by 4 bases, with 10 bases between them. This CDR3 region has 13 residues. CDR1 is KGHSH, CDR2 LQKENI, per germline.

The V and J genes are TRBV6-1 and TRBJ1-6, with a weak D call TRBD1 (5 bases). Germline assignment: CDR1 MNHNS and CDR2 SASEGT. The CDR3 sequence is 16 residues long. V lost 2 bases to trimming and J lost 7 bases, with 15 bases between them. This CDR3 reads CASSEIRPAGNSPLHF. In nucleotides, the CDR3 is TGTGCCAGCAGTGAAATTAGGCCAGCAGGGAATTCACCCCTCCACTTT.

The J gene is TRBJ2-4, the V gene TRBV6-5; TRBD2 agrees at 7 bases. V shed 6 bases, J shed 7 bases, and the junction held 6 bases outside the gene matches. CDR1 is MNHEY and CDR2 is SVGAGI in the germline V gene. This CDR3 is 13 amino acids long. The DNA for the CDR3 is TGTGCCAGCAGCCAGACAGCGGGGAACATTCAGTACTTC. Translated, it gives CASSQTAGNIQYF.

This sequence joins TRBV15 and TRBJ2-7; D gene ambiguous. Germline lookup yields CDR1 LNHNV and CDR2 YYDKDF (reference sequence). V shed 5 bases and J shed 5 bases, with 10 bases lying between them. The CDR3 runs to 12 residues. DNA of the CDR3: TGTGCCACCAGCCCCGCAAGCGACGAGCAGTACTTC. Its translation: CATSPASDEQYF.

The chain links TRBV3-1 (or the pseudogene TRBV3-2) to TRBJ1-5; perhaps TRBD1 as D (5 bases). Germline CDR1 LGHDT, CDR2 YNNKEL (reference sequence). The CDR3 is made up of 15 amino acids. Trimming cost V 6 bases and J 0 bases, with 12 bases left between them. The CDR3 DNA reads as TGTGCCAGCAGTCCCAGGGAAAATAGCAATCAGCCCCAGCATTTT. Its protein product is CASSPRENSNQPQHF.

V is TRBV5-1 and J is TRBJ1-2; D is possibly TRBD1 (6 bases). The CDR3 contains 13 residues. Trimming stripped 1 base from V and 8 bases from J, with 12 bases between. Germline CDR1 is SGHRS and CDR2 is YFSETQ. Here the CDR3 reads CASSLTGIEGYTF. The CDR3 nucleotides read TGCGCCAGCAGCTTGACAGGGATAGAAGGCTACACCTTC.

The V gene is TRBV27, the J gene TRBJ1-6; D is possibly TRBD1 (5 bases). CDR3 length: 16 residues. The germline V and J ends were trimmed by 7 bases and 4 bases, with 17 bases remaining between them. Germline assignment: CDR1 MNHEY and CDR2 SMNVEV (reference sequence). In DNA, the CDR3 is TGTGCCAGCAAACCCTGGGGGGGGACTTATAATTCACCCCTCCACTTT. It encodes CASKPWGGTYNSPLHF.

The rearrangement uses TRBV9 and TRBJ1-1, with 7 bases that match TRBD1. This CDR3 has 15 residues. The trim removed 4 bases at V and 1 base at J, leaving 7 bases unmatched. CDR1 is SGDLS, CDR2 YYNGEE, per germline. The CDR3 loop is CASSPRTGANTEAFF. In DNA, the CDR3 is TGTGCCAGCAGCCCGCGGACAGGCGCGAACACTGAAGCTTTCTTT.

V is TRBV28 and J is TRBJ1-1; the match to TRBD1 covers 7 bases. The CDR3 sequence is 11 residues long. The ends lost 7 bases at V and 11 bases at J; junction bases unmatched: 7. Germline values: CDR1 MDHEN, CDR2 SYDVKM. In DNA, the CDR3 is TGTGCCAGCACGACAGGGTATGGCGCTTTCTTT. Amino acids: CASTTGYGAFF.

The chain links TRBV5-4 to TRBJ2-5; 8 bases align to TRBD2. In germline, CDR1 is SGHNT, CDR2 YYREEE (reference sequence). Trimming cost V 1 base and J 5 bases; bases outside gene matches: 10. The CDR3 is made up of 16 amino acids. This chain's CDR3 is CASSLFAGGGVETQYF. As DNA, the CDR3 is TGTGCCAGCAGCTTGTTCGCGGGGGGCGGTGTGGAGACCCAGTACTTC.

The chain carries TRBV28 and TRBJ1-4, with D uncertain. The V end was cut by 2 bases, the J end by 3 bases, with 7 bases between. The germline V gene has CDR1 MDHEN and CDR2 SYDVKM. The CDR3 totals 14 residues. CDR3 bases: TGTGCCAGCAGTTTACCGGTTCCTAATGAAAAACTGTTTTTT. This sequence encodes CASSLPVPNEKLFF.

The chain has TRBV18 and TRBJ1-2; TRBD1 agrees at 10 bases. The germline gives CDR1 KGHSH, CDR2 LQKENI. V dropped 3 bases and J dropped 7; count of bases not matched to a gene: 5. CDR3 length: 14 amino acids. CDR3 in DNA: TGTGCCAGCTCACCGCGACAGGGGGCGGCTGGCTACACCTTC. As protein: CASSPRQGAAGYTF.

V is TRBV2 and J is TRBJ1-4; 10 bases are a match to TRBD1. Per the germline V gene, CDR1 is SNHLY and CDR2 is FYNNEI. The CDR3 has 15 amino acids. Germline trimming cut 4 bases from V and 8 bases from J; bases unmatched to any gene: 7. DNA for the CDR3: TGTGCCAGCAGTGGCCGGGGGACAGGGGACGAAAAACTGTTTTTT. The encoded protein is CASSGRGTGDEKLFF.

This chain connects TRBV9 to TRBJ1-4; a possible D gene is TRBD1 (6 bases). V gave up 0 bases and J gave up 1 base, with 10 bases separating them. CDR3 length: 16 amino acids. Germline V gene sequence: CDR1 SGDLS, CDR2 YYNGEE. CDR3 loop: CASSVEQGQTNEKLFF. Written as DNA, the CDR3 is TGTGCCAGCAGCGTAGAGCAGGGACAAACTAATGAAAAACTGTTTTTT.

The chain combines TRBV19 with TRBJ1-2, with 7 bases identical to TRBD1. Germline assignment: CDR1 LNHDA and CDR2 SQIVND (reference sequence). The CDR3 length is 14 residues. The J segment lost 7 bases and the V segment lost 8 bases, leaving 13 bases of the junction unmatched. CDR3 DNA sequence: TGTGCCAGTTCACTGCCCGGACAGGATCGTGGCTACACCTTC. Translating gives CASSLPGQDRGYTF.

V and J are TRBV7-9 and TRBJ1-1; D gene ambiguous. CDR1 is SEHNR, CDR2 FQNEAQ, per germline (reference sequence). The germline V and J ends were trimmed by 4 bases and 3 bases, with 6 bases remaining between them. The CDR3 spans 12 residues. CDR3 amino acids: CASSSIHTEAFF. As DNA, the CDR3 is TGTGCCAGCAGCTCCATCCACACTGAAGCTTTCTTT.

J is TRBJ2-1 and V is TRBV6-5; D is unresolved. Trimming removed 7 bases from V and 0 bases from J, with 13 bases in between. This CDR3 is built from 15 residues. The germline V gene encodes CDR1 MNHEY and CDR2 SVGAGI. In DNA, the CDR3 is TGTGCCAGCATGGTCAAACTGAGCTCCTACAATGAGCAGTTCTTC. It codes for CASMVKLSSYNEQFF.

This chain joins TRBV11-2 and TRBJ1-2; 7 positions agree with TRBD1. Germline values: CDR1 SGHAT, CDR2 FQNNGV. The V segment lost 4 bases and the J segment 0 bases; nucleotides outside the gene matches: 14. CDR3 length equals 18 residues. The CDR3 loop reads CASSWGRVTGKTNYGYTF. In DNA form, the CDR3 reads TGTGCCAGCAGCTGGGGGAGAGTGACAGGGAAAACTAACTATGGCTACACCTTC. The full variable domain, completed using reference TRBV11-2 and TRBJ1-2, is EAGVAQSPRYKIIEKRQSVAFWCNPISGHATLYWYQQILGQGPKLLIQFQNNGVVDDSQLPKDRFSAERLKGVDSTLKIQPAKLEDSAVYLCASSWGRVTGKTNYGYTFGSGTRLTVV.

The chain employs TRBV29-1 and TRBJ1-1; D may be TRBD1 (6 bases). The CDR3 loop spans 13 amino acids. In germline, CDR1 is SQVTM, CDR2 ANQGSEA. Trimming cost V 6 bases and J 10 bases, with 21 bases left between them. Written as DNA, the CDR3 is TGCAGCGTCGATGGACAGCCCCGAGCTGGAGCTTTCTTT. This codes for CSVDGQPRAGAFF. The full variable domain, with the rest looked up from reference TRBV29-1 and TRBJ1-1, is SAVISQKPSRDICQRGTSLTIQCQVDSQVTMMFWYRQQPGQSLTLIATANQGSEATYESGFVIDKFPISRPNLTFSTLTVSNMSPEDSSIYLCSVDGQPRAGAFFGQGTRLTVV.

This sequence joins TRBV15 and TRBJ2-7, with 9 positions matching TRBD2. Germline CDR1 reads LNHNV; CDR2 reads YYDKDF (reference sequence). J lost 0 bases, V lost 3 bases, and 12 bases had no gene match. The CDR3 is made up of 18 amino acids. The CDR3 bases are TGTGCCACCAGCAGCGGGACTAGCCACCCCTCCGGCTCCTACGAGCAGTACTTC. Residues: CATSSGTSHPSGSYEQYF. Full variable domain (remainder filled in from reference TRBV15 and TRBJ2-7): DAMVIQNPRYQVTQFGKPVTLSCSQTLNHNVMYWYQQKSSQAPKLLFHYYDKDFNNEADTPDNFQSRRPNTSFCFLDIRSPGLGDTAMYLCATSSGTSHPSGSYEQYFGPGTRLTVT.

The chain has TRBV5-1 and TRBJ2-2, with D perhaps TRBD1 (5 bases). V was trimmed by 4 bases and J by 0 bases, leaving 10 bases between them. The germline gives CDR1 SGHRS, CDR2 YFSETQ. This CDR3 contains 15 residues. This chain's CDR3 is CASSPLGANTGELFF. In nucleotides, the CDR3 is TGCGCCAGCAGCCCGTTAGGGGCGAACACCGGGGAGCTGTTTTTT.

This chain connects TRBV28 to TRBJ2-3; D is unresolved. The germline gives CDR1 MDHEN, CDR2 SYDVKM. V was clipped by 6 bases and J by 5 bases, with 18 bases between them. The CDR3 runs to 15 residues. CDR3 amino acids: CASSPPTRPLDTQYF. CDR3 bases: TGTGCCAGCAGCCCTCCGACAAGACCGTTAGATACGCAGTATTTT. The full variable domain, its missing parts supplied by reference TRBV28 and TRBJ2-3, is DVKVTQSSRYLVKRTGEKVFLECVQDMDHENMFWYRQDPGLGLRLIYFSYDVKMKEKGDIPEGYSVSREKKERFSLILESASTNQTSMYLCASSPPTRPLDTQYFGPGTRLTVL.

For the CDR3, the DNA is TGTGCCAGCAGCCCAACGGGACTAGCGGGGGGGCAAGAGACCCAGTACTTC. Protein: CASSPTGLAGGQETQYF. The V gene is TRBV9, the J gene TRBJ2-5, with 16 bases matching TRBD2. Germline V gene sequence: CDR1 SGDLS, CDR2 YYNGEE. The CDR3 covers 17 residues. Losses at the gene ends were 4 bases for V and 2 bases for J; bases not matched to a gene: 5.

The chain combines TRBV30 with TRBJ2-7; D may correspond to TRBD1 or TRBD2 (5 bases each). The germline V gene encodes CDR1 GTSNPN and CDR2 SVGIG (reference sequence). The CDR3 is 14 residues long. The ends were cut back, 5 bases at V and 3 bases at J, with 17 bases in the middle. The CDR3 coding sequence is TGTGCCTGGGGGGGTGGTATACCAGGCTACGAGCAGTACTTC. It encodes CAWGGGIPGYEQYF.

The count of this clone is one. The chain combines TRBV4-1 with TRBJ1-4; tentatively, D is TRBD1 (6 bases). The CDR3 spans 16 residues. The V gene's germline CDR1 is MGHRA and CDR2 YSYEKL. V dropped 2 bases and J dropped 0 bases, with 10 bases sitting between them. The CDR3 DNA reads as TGCGCCAGCAGCCAACTTACAGGGTCAACTAATGAAAAACTGTTTTTT. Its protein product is CASSQLTGSTNEKLFF.